The present entry profiles one T cell receptor beta chain with its context. Its cognate antigen is unknown. An equimolar mix of two oligonucleotides served as the beta constant-region primer for TRBC1 and TRBC2. Ligated cDNA was amplified by four rounds of PCR with nested alpha and beta constant-region primers and SP2. A 12-nucleotide UMI and the SP2 primer were added to the cDNA 3' end by oligonucleotide ligation. TCRdb itself ran the UMI-ligation and nested PCR reads through MiXCR, one entry per CDR3 protein. Of roughly 100,000 distinct CDR3 sequences in the sample, approximately 10% were seen once. This sample stems from a study of naive and memory T cell subsets. Study-level results: Possibly reflecting memory cells re-expressing CD45RA, a few larger clonotypes occurred in naive repertoires, especially CD8. Over 90% of naive TCR sequences appeared only once after error correction, unlike memory subsets.

The ends lost 3 bases at V and 3 bases at J; junction bases unmatched: 4. CDR1 is SGHRS and CDR2 is YFSETQ in the germline V gene. The CDR3 consists of 15 residues. CD8 T cells were positively selected from what remained after CD4 positive selection. This receptor was taken from a human donor in good health. Input material: naive CD4+ T cells from blood. V usage is TRBV5-1 and J usage is TRBJ2-2; 8 nucleotides agree with TRBD1. CDR3 sequence (DNA): TGCGCCAGCAGCTGGGGGACAGGAGACACCGGGGAGCTGTTTTTT. Its translation: CASSWGTGDTGELFF.